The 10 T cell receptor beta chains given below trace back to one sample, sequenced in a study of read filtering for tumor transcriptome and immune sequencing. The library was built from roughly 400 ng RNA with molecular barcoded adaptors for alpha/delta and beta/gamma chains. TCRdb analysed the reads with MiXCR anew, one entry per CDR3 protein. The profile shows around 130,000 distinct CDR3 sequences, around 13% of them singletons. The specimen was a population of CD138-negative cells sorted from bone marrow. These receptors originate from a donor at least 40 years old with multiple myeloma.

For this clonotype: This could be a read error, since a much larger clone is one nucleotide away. CDR3 in amino acids: CTISPETRTDTQYF. The CDR3 region has the DNA TGTACCATCAGTCCCGAGACTCGCACAGATACGCAGTATTTT. The chain employs TRBV10-3 and TRBJ2-3, with D unclear. The CDR3 is 14 amino acids. CDR1 is ENHRY, CDR2 SYGVKD, per germline.

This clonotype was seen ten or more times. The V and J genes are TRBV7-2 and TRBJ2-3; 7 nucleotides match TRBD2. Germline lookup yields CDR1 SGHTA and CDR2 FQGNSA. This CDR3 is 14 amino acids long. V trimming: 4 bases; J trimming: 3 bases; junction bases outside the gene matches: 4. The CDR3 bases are TGTGCCAGCAGCTCAGCGGGGCTTACAGATACGCAGTATTTT. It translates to CASSSAGLTDTQYF.

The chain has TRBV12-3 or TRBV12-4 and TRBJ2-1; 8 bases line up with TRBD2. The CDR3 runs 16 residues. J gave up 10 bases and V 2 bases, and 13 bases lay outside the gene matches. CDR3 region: CASSLSAGDSFSEQFF. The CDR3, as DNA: TGTGCCAGCAGTTTATCAGCGGGAGACTCCTTTAGCGAGCAGTTCTTC.

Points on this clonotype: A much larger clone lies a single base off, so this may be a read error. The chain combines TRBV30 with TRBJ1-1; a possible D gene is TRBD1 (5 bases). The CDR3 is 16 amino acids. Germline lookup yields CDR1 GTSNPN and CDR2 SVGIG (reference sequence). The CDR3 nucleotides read TGTGCCTGGAGCCCCCAGGGTGTCGGATACGACACTGAAGCTCTCTTT. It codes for CAWSPQGVGYDTEALF. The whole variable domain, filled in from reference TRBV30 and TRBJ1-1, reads SQTIHQWPATLVQPVGSPLSLECTVEGTSNPNLYWYRQAAGRGLQLLFYSVGIGQISSEVPQNLSASRPQDRQFILSSKKLLLSDSGFYLCAWSPQGVGYDTEALFGQGTRLTVV.

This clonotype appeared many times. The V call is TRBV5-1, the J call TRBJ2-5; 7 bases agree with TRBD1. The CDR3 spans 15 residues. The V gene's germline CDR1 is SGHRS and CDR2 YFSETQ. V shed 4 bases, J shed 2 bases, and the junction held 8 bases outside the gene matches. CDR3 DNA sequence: TGCGCCAGCAGCACGGGACAGTCGGGGCAAGAGACCCAGTACTTC. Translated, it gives CASSTGQSGQETQYF.

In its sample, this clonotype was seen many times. CDR3 region: CASSLGLPGLNEQFF. The CDR3 coding sequence is TGTGCCAGCAGCTTAGGACTTCCAGGGTTGAATGAGCAGTTCTTC. The chain joins TRBV11-2 to TRBJ2-1; TRBD1 might be the D (5 bases). The ends were cut back, 1 base at V and 7 bases at J, with 14 bases in the middle. Germline CDR1 SGHAT, CDR2 FQNNGV. The CDR3 contains 15 residues.

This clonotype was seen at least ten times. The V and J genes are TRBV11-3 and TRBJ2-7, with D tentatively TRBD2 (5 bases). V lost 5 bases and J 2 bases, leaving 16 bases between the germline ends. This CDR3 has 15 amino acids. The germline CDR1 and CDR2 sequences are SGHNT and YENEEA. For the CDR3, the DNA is TGTGCCAGCAGCCGCACCCGGACGGGAACCTACGAGCAGTACTTC. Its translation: CASSRTRTGTYEQYF.

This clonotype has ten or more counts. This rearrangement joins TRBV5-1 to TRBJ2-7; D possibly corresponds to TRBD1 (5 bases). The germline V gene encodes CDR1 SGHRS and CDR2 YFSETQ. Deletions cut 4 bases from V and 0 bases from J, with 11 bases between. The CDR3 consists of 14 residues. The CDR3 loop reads CASSRLTDSYEQYF. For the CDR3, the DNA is TGCGCCAGCAGCCGGCTGACAGACTCCTACGAGCAGTACTTC.

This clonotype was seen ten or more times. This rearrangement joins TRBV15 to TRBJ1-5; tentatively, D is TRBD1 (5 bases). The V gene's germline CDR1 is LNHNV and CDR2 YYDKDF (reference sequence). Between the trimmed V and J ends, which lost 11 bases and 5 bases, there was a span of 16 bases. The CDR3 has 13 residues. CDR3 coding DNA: TGTGCCCCTGTTGGGGGGGACCATCAGCCCCAGCATTTT. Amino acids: CAPVGGDHQPQHF.

The CDR3 sequence: CSATTLAGEETQYF. The CDR3 DNA follows: TGCAGTGCCACCACCCTAGCGGGAGAAGAGACCCAGTACTTC. This chain joins TRBV20-1 and TRBJ2-5, with TRBD2 matching 10 bases. The CDR3 runs 14 residues. Germline V gene sequence: CDR1 DFQATT, CDR2 SNEGSKA (reference sequence). J gave up 3 bases and V 6 bases, and 7 bases lay outside the gene matches.